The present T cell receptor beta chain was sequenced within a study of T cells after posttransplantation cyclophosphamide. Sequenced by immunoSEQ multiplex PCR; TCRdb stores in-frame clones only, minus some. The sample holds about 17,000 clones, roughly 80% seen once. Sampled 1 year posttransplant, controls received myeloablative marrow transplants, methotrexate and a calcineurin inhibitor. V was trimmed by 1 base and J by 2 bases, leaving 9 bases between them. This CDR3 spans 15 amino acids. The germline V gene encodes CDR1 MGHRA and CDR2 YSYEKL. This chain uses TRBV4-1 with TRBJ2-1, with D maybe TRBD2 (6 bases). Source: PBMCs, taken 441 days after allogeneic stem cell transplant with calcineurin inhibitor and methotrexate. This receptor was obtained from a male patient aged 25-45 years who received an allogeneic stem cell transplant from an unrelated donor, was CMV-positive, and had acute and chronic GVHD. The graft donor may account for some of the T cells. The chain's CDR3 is CASSQAERAYNEQFF. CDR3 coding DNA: TGCGCCAGCAGCCAAGCTGAGCGGGCCTACAATGAGCAGTTCTTC.